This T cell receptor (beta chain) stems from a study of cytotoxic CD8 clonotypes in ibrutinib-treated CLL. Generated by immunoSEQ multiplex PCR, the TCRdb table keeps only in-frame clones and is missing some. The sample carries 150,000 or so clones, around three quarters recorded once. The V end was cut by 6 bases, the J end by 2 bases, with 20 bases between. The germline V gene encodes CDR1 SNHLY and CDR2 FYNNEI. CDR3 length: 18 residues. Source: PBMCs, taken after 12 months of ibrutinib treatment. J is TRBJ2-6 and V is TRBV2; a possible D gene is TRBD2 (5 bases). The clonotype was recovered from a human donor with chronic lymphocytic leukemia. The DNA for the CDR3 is TGTGCCAGCAGAAGCCGGGCCAGATTGAGGGCTGGGGCCAACGTCCTGACTTTC. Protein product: CASRSRARLRAGANVLTF.